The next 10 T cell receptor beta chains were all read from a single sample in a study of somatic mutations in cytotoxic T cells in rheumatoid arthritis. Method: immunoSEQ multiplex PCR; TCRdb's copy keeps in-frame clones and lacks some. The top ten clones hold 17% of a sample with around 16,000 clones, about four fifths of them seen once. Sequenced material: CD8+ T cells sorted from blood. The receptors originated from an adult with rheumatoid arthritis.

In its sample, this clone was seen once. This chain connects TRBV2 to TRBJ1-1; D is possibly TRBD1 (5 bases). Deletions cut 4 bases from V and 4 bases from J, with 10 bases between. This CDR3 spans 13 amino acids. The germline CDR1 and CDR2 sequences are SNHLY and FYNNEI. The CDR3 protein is CASSVDGGTEAFF. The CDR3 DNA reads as TGTGCCAGCAGTGTTGACGGGGGCACTGAAGCTTTCTTT.

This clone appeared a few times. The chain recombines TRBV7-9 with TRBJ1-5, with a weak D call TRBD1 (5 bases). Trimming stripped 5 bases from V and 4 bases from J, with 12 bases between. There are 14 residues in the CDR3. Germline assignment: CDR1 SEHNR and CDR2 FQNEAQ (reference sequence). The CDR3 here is CASSHPGGNQPQHF. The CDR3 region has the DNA TGTGCCAGCAGCCATCCGGGGGGTAATCAGCCCCAGCATTTT.

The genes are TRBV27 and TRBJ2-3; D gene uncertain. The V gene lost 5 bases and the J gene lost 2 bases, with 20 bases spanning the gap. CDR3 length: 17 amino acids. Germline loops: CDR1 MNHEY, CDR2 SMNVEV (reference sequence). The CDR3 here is CASSPTLGPHPTDTQYF. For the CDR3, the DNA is TGTGCCAGCAGTCCAACGCTGGGCCCTCACCCCACAGATACGCAGTATTTT.

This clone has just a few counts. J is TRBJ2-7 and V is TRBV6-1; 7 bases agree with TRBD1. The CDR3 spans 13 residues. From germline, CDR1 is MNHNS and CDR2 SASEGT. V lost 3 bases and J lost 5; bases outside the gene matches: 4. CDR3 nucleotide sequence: TGTGCCAGCAGTGAGCACGGACAGGACGAGCAGTACTTC. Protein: CASSEHGQDEQYF.

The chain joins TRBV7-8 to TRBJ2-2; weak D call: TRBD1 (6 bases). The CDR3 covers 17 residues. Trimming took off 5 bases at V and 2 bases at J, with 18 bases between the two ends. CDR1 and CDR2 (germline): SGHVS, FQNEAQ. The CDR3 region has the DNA TGTGCCAGCAGCCTTAGACGGACAGATCTAAACACCGGGGAGCTGTTTTTT. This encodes CASSLRRTDLNTGELFF.

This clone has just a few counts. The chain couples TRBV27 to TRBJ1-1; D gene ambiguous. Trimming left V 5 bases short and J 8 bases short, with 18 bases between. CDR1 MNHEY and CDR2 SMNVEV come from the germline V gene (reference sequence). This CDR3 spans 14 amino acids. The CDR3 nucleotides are TGTGCCAGCAGTCCGGAGGTGGGTTCCTCCGAAGCTTTCTTT. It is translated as CASSPEVGSSEAFF.

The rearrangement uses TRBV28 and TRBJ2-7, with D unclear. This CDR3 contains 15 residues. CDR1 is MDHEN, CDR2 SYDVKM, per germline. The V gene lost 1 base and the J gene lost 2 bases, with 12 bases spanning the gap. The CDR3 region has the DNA TGTGCCAGCAGTTTATCTCGTGAGATTACCTACGAGCAGTACTTC. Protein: CASSLSREITYEQYF.

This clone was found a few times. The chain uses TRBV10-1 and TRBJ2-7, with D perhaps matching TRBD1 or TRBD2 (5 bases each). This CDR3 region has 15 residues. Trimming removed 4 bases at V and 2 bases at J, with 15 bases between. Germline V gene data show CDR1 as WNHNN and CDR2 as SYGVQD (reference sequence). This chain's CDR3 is CASSAKWDGPYEQYF. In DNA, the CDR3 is TGCGCCAGCAGTGCCAAATGGGACGGACCCTACGAGCAGTACTTC.

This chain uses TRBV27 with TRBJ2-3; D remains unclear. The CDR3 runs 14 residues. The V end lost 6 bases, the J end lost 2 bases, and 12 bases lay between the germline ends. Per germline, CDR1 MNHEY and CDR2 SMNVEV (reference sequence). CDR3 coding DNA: TGTGCCAGCAGCACCCTGGCCTACACAGATACGCAGTATTTT. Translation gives CASSTLAYTDTQYF.

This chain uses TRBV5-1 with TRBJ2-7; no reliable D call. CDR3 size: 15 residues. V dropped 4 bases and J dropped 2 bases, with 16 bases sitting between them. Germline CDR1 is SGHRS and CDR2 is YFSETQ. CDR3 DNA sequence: TGCGCCAGCAGCACGGGCCCACTCAGACCCTACGAGCAGTACTTC. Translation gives CASSTGPLRPYEQYF.